Listed below are T cell receptor beta chains from one sample, sequenced in a study of identical twins. A single record per CDR3 protein comes from TCRdb applying MiXCR to the 5' RACE reads. The sample has fewer than 500,000 distinct CDR3 sequences, 20% to 25% seen once. These same data were also listed under a study on T cells expressing NK-cell markers.

The sequencing input was CD4+ T cells sorted from blood. These receptors originate from a woman under 30 in good health. CDR3s include the opening cysteine and the closing phenylalanine or tryptophan. The order of the fields is D gene, V gene, J gene, clone size, CDR3 protein, CDR3 DNA. A D gene is named only where the DNA matches it firmly. Not every row has a clone size; where given, it reads once, few, many or a size class.

TRBD2	TRBV20-1	TRBJ2-7	few	CSATRGGLDNEQYF	TGCAGTGCCACTCGCGGGGGACTAGACAACGAGCAGTACTTC
-	TRBV29-1	TRBJ1-1	-	CSVQGWVAEAFF	TGCAGCGTTCAGGGGTGGGTCGCTGAAGCTTTCTTT
-	TRBV3-1	TRBJ2-1	-	CASSLAGPGRSEQFF	TGTGCCAGCAGCCTCGCGGGTCCTGGCCGGAGTGAGCAGTTCTTC
TRBD2	TRBV5-1	TRBJ2-4	few	CASRDIAGGGHNIQYF	TGCGCCAGCAGAGATATAGCGGGGGGGGGCCACAACATTCAGTACTTC
TRBD1	TRBV20-1	TRBJ2-1	-	CSARDSTGGNEQFF	TGCAGTGCTAGAGATTCGACAGGGGGAAATGAGCAGTTCTTC
-	TRBV5-6	TRBJ2-3	few	CASSLEGTKYF	TGTGCCAGCAGCTTGGAGGGTACGAAGTATTTT
-	TRBV12-3/TRBV12-4	TRBJ2-1	few	CASRPTDGSSYNEQFF	TGTGCCAGCAGACCTACTGACGGGTCTTCCTACAATGAGCAGTTCTTC
TRBD2	TRBV3-1	TRBJ2-1	-	CASSQRSSGVYNEQFF	TGTGCCAGCAGCCAACGGTCTAGCGGAGTCTACAATGAGCAGTTCTTC
TRBD1	TRBV10-3	TRBJ1-1	-	CAISPDRGTEAFF	TGTGCCATCAGTCCGGACAGGGGCACTGAAGCTTTCTTT
TRBD2	TRBV12-3/TRBV12-4	TRBJ2-4	many	CASSLAGGNIQYF	TGTGCCAGCAGTCTAGCGGGAGGGAACATTCAGTACTTC
TRBD1	TRBV12-3/TRBV12-4	TRBJ2-2	-	CASSPLQGADTGELFF	TGTGCCAGCAGTCCCTTACAGGGGGCCGACACCGGGGAGCTGTTTTTT
-	TRBV12-3/TRBV12-4	TRBJ2-2	many	CASSLPPGAHTGELFF	TGTGCCAGCAGCCTACCCCCCGGGGCTCACACCGGGGAGCTGTTTTTT
-	TRBV20-1	TRBJ2-3	-	CSARKKRRSPIGDTQYF	TGCAGTGCTAGGAAGAAAAGGCGGAGCCCGATAGGAGATACGCAGTATTTT
-	TRBV5-1	TRBJ2-7	few	CASGYSGTRDEQYF	TGCGCCAGCGGATATTCCGGGACAAGGGACGAGCAGTACTTC
-	TRBV7-9	TRBJ2-2	many	CASSRDSYTGELFF	TGTGCCAGCAGCCGCGACAGCTACACCGGGGAGCTGTTTTTT
-	TRBV20-1	TRBJ2-5	-	CSALRETQYF	TGCAGTGCTTTACGAGAGACCCAGTACTTC
-	TRBV9	TRBJ2-3	-	CASSVRWRSTDTQYF	TGTGCCAGCAGCGTAAGGTGGAGGAGCACAGATACGCAGTATTTT
-	TRBV3-1	TRBJ2-7	many	CASSHVSYEQYF	TGTGCCAGCAGCCATGTCTCCTACGAGCAGTACTTC
TRBD2	TRBV20-1	TRBJ2-5	many	CSAREPPGLVRSQYF	TGCAGTGCTAGAGAACCCCCGGGACTAGTTCGGTCCCAGTACTTC
-	TRBV20-1	TRBJ1-2	-	CSARDKAGALGGYTF	TGCAGTGCTAGAGATAAGGCAGGGGCCCTGGGGGGCTACACCTTC
TRBD2	TRBV5-1	TRBJ2-7	-	CASSLQASGGYEQYF	TGCGCCAGCAGCTTGCAGGCTAGCGGGGGCTACGAGCAGTACTTC
TRBD2	TRBV7-2	TRBJ2-3	few	CASSLLAGGAGDTQYF	TGTGCCAGCAGCTTACTAGCGGGGGGAGCGGGAGATACGCAGTATTTT
-	TRBV6-2/TRBV6-3	TRBJ1-5	-	CASSYRAVLVDQPQHF	TGTGCCAGCAGTTACAGGGCAGTTTTGGTAGATCAGCCCCAGCATTTT
-	TRBV25-1	TRBJ2-3	-	CASSVGGVSDTQYF	TGTGCCAGCAGTGTGGGCGGGGTATCAGATACGCAGTATTTT
-	TRBV5-1	TRBJ2-2	many	CASSLGADTNTGELFF	TGCGCCAGCAGCTTGGGGGCGGATACGAACACCGGGGAGCTGTTTTTT
TRBD1	TRBV5-1	TRBJ2-5	-	CASSRKQGDSETQYF	TGCGCCAGCAGCCGAAAACAGGGGGACTCTGAGACCCAGTACTTC
-	TRBV7-2	TRBJ2-3	-	CASSFRESGTDTQYF	TGTGCCAGCAGCTTTAGGGAATCGGGCACAGATACGCAGTATTTT
TRBD1	TRBV5-6	TRBJ2-2	-	CASRPTGQGGTGELFF	TGTGCCAGCCGTCCTACGGGACAGGGAGGCACCGGGGAGCTGTTTTTT
-	TRBV7-9	TRBJ1-1	few	CASRHTRMNTEAFF	TGTGCCAGCAGGCACACACGAATGAACACTGAAGCTTTCTTT
-	TRBV7-9	TRBJ2-2	-	CASSLMQNTGELFF	TGTGCCAGCAGCTTAATGCAGAACACCGGGGAGCTGTTTTTT
TRBD1	TRBV6-5	TRBJ1-1	-	CASSYRDSLTEAFF	TGTGCCAGCAGTTATCGGGACAGTCTGACTGAAGCTTTCTTT
-	TRBV12-3/TRBV12-4	TRBJ1-5	many	CASRSPVGNQPQHF	TGTGCCAGCAGATCGCCCGTTGGCAATCAGCCCCAGCATTTT
-	TRBV3-1	TRBJ2-3	-	CASRSRASRRNTQYF	TGTGCCAGCAGGAGCCGGGCCTCAAGAAGGAATACGCAGTATTTT